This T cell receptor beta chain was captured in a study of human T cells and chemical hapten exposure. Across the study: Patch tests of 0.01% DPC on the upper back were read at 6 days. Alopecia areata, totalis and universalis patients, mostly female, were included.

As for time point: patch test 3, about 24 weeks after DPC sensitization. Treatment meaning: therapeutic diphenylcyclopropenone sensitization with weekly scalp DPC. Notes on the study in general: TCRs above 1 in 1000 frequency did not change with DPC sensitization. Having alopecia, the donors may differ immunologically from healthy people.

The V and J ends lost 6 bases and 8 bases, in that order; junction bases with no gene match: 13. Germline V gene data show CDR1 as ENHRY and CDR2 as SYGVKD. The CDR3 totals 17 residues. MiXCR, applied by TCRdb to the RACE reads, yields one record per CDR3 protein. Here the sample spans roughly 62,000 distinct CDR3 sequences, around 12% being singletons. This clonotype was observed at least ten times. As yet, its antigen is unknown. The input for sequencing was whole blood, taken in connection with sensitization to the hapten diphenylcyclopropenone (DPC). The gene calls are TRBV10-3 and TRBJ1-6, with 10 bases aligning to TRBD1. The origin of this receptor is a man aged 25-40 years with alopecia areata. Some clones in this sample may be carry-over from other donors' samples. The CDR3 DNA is TGTGCCATCAGGGGGAATTACGGGACAGGGGATGATTCACCCCTCCACTTT. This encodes CAIRGNYGTGDDSPLHF.